The rows below give T cell receptor beta chains drawn from one sample of a study of cytomegalovirus exposure and HLA in healthy donors. The method was immunoSEQ multiplex PCR; TCRdb's version includes in-frame clones alone and lacks a portion of them. The table includes 150,000 to 200,000 clones, roughly 85% detected once. What was sequenced was PBMCs. The receptors derive from a woman aged 50 to 60 in good health and CMV-seronegative. Each CDR3 is given with its conserved first and last residue. D genes are given only for firm matches. Some rows have no size entry. The others give once, few or many, or a class for an expanded clone.

clone_size	v_call	d_call	j_call	cdr3_aa	cdr3_nt
NA	TRBV20-1	NA	TRBJ1-2	CSARQIYGYTF	TGCAGTGCCAGACAGATCTATGGCTACACCTTC
NA	TRBV18	NA	TRBJ2-1	CASSPQRDEQFF	TGTGCCAGCTCACCCCAGCGCGATGAGCAGTTCTTC
few	TRBV6-5	NA	TRBJ2-3	CASSYLGLSDTQYF	TGTGCCAGCAGTTACTTGGGACTCTCAGATACGCAGTATTTT
NA	TRBV7-9	TRBD2	TRBJ2-1	CSSSLGSAGVRNEQFF	TGTTCCAGCAGCTTAGGTAGCGCGGGAGTTAGGAATGAGCAGTTCTTC
NA	TRBV11-2	TRBD2	TRBJ2-1	CASSLGTSGKRDEQFF	TGTGCCAGCAGCTTAGGGACTAGCGGGAAAAGGGATGAGCAGTTCTTC
NA	TRBV28	TRBD1	TRBJ1-1	CASSGQGRAEAFF	TGTGCCAGCTCCGGACAGGGAAGAGCTGAAGCTTTCTTT
NA	TRBV21-1	NA	TRBJ1-2	CASSKGEGTGAHGYTF	TGTGCCAGCAGCAAAGGGGAGGGGACAGGGGCCCATGGCTACACCTTC
NA	TRBV14	NA	TRBJ2-3	CASSPTVQTQYF	TGTGCCAGCAGCCCGACAGTTCAAACGCAGTATTTT
few	TRBV9	NA	TRBJ2-7	CASSVAGDNSYYEQYF	TGTGCCAGCAGCGTAGCGGGAGACAATTCCTACTACGAGCAGTACTTC
NA	TRBV10-3	NA	TRBJ1-2	CAISGGDYGYTF	TGTGCCATCAGTGGCGGAGACTATGGCTACACCTTC
NA	TRBV9	TRBD1	TRBJ1-2	CASSVTGQGASAGYTF	TGTGCCAGCAGCGTAACGGGTCAGGGGGCGTCGGCTGGCTACACCTTC
NA	TRBV18	NA	TRBJ1-3	CASSPLPGQSSNTIYF	TGTGCCAGCTCACCGCTGCCGGGACAAAGTAGCAACACCATATATTTT
NA	TRBV4-2	NA	TRBJ2-5	CASSHFNQETQYF	TGTGCCAGCAGCCATTTTAATCAAGAGACCCAGTACTTC
NA	TRBV18	TRBD2	TRBJ2-2	CASSSLAGAAGELFF	TGTGCCAGCTCGTCTCTAGCGGGAGCGGCCGGGGAGCTGTTTTTT
NA	TRBV6-6	NA	TRBJ2-7	CASSYPRSGEQYF	TGTGCCAGCAGTTACCCGAGGTCCGGGGAGCAGTACTTC
NA	TRBV10-3	TRBD1	TRBJ2-2	CAISETTGGLTGELFF	TGTGCCATCAGTGAGACCACAGGGGGCTTGACCGGGGAGCTGTTTTTT
once	TRBV19	TRBD1	TRBJ2-7	CASSTPGTGAYEQYF	TGTGCCAGTAGCACTCCCGGGACAGGGGCCTACGAGCAGTACTTC
NA	TRBV7-2	TRBD2	TRBJ2-5	CASSLGHSGLAGGETQYF	TGTGCCAGCAGCTTAGGGCACTCGGGACTAGCGGGAGGAGAGACCCAGTACTTC
NA	TRBV30	NA	TRBJ2-7	CAWSVGPRAYEQYF	TGTGCCTGGAGTGTAGGGCCCAGGGCCTACGAGCAGTACTTC
NA	TRBV9	TRBD2	TRBJ2-3	CASSLRLAGGSFSTDTQYF	TGTGCCAGCAGCCTCCGACTAGCGGGAGGCTCCTTTAGCACAGATACGCAGTATTTT
NA	TRBV5-1	NA	TRBJ2-7	CASSSKTPPPSYEQYF	TGCGCCAGCAGCTCTAAGACTCCGCCTCCCTCCTACGAGCAGTACTTC
NA	TRBV28	NA	TRBJ2-2	CASSLTGLGHTNTGELFF	TGTGCCAGCAGTCTCACTGGTCTGGGACACACGAACACCGGGGAGCTGTTTTTT
NA	TRBV6-1	TRBD1	TRBJ2-3	CASSGQGGSDTQYF	TGTGCCAGCAGTGGACAGGGCGGTTCAGATACGCAGTATTTT
NA	TRBV27	TRBD1	TRBJ2-7	CASSSPGQGSYEQYF	TGTGCCAGCAGTTCTCCGGGACAGGGGTCCTACGAGCAGTACTTC
NA	TRBV27	NA	TRBJ1-5	CARNARQPQHF	TGTGCCCGCAACGCTAGGCAGCCCCAGCATTTT
NA	TRBV14	TRBD1	TRBJ1-1	CASSPPGGTAFTEAFF	TGTGCCAGCAGCCCCCCGGGGGGGACAGCGTTCACTGAAGCTTTCTTT
NA	TRBV6-5	NA	TRBJ2-5	CASSAGRETQYF	TGTGCCAGCTCTGCAGGCCGGGAGACCCAGTACTTC
few	TRBV9	TRBD1	TRBJ2-2	CASSVGGQGLTGELFF	TGTGCCAGCAGCGTAGGGGGACAGGGATTAACCGGGGAGCTGTTTTTT
NA	TRBV7-6	NA	TRBJ2-3	CASSLTDTQYF	TGTGCCAGCAGCCTTACAGATACGCAGTATTTT
NA	TRBV7-9	NA	TRBJ1-2	CASTRGQTYGYTF	TGTGCCAGCACCCGCGGACAGACCTATGGCTACACCTTC
NA	TRBV5-1	NA	TRBJ2-1	CASSLAVRTPYHNEQFF	TGCGCCAGCAGCTTGGCCGTTAGGACACCCTACCACAATGAGCAGTTCTTC
once	TRBV7-3	TRBD2	TRBJ2-1	CASSLMGASGRNEQFF	TGTGCCAGCAGCTTAATGGGGGCTAGCGGGAGAAATGAGCAGTTCTTC
NA	TRBV27	NA	TRBJ2-7	CASSFESSYEQYF	TGTGCCAGCAGTTTCGAGAGCTCCTACGAGCAGTACTTC
NA	TRBV30	NA	TRBJ2-3	CAWKWSQDTQYF	TGTGCCTGGAAGTGGAGCCAAGATACGCAGTATTTT
NA	TRBV11-2	TRBD1	TRBJ1-4	CASSPSGTGPVKLFF	TGTGCCAGCAGCCCATCCGGGACAGGTCCTGTAAAACTGTTTTTT
NA	TRBV28	TRBD2	TRBJ2-2	CASTTSGIWAGELFF	TGTGCCAGCACTACTAGCGGGATTTGGGCCGGGGAGCTGTTTTTT
once	TRBV27	TRBD2	TRBJ2-1	CASSLYDQAGNEQFF	TGTGCCAGCAGTTTATATGATCAAGCGGGGAATGAGCAGTTCTTC
NA	TRBV13	NA	TRBJ1-2	CASSLVEGTNYGYTF	TGTGCCAGCAGCTTAGTGGAGGGCACTAACTATGGCTACACCTTC
NA	TRBV6-1	TRBD2	TRBJ2-5	CASTEWGGVQETQYF	TGTGCCAGCACCGAGTGGGGGGGGGTACAAGAGACCCAGTACTTC
NA	TRBV9	NA	TRBJ1-3	CASSGRVGGYSGNTIYF	TGTGCCAGCAGCGGTAGAGTGGGAGGGTATTCTGGAAACACCATATATTTT
NA	TRBV11-1	TRBD1	TRBJ1-2	CASSSGQGLYGYTF	TGTGCCAGCAGCTCGGGACAGGGTCTGTATGGCTACACCTTC
NA	TRBV7-3	NA	TRBJ2-1	CASSLWTHSYNEQFF	TGTGCCAGCAGCCTATGGACTCACTCCTACAATGAGCAGTTCTTC
few	TRBV30	TRBD1	TRBJ1-2	CAWSATGVHGYTF	TGTGCCTGGAGTGCGACAGGGGTTCATGGCTACACCTTC
NA	TRBV12-2	NA	TRBJ2-5	CASRPPRGQQETQYF	TGTGCAAGTCGCCCCCCCAGGGGACAGCAAGAGACCCAGTACTTC
NA	TRBV5-1	TRBD2	TRBJ2-2	CASSFFASGSRTGELFF	TGCGCCAGCAGCTTTTTCGCTAGCGGGAGCAGAACCGGGGAGCTGTTTTTT
NA	TRBV11-2	TRBD1	TRBJ2-5	CASSPGQVQETQYF	TGTGCCAGCAGCCCTGGACAGGTCCAAGAGACCCAGTACTTC
NA	TRBV6-5	TRBD1	TRBJ1-2	CASSYTTGTNYGYTF	TGTGCCAGCAGTTATACGACAGGGACTAACTATGGCTACACCTTC
NA	TRBV5-1	TRBD2	TRBJ2-5	CASKPLAGQETQYF	TGCGCCAGCAAACCCCTAGCGGGGCAAGAGACCCAGTACTTC
NA	TRBV9	TRBD1	TRBJ1-2	CASRRTGTGDYGYTF	TGTGCCAGCCGGCGCACTGGGACAGGGGACTATGGCTACACCTTC
once	TRBV27	NA	TRBJ2-1	CASSLLEASYNEQFF	TGTGCCAGCAGTTTATTGGAGGCCTCTTACAATGAGCAGTTCTTC
once	TRBV6-5	NA	TRBJ1-1	CASSYSNLHKNTEAFF	TGTGCCAGCAGTTACTCGAATTTGCACAAGAACACTGAAGCTTTCTTT
few	TRBV7-6	TRBD2	TRBJ2-5	CASSSLAGGPTETQYF	TGTGCCAGCAGCTCATTAGCGGGAGGGCCTACAGAGACCCAGTACTTC
NA	TRBV27	NA	TRBJ2-7	CASSFSSSYEQYF	TGTGCCAGCAGTTTCTCGAGCTCCTACGAGCAGTACTTC